The T cell receptor beta chain described here comes from a study of blood T cell repertoires in COVID-19. Across the study: Sites across the United States, Italy and Spain contributed samples from acute and convalescent COVID-19. From T cells, B-cell-depleted T cells, or PBMCs came the material, which was cDNA or gDNA.

This clone was seen only once. Original analysis: Cell counts per sample came from amplifying reference gene primers. Measured with immunoSEQ multiplex PCR; TCRdb has only the in-frame clones, and not every one. The D gene and trimming were derived from the DNA, and the V and J assignments and clone size from that table. The sample comprises about 100,000 clones, around 90% of which are singletons, and 17% rests with the top ten. Per the germline V gene, CDR1 is SGHTA and CDR2 is FQGTGA. This CDR3 has 12 residues. The ends lost 4 bases at V and 15 bases at J; junction bases unmatched: 8. Input material: peripheral blood. The chain recombines TRBV7-3 with TRBJ2-1, with TRBD2 matching 8 bases. The clonotype was recovered from a man between 45 and 60 years old with acute or convalescent COVID-19. The CDR3 coding sequence is TGTGCCAGCAGCTCGACTAGCGCCGATCTGTTCTTC. Translated, it gives CASSSTSADLFF.